The text below deals with one TCR beta chain. Trimming cost V 1 base and J 3 bases; bases outside gene matches: 5. CDR3 length: 15 residues. The germline gives CDR1 SGDLS, CDR2 YYNGEE. The sample originates from a study of control samples from healthy donors and cancer patients. TCRdb's table, derived via immunoSEQ multiplex PCR, lists solely in-frame clones and lacks some. Among around 160,000 clones listed, approximately 94% were seen once. The sample taken for sequencing was blood. The receptor was isolated from a man younger than 35 in good health. The chain carries TRBV9 and TRBJ2-7; TRBD1 matches 9 bases. In DNA, the CDR3 is TGTGCCAGCAGCGTAATGGTGGGACAGGGCTACGAGCAGTACTTC. This translates into CASSVMVGQGYEQYF.